What follows are 25 T cell receptor beta chains derived from one specimen sequenced in a study of CD8+ T cells in alopecia areata. Specified treatment: oral pan-JAK inhibitor, 5-10 mg twice daily. Extraction and reverse transcription of RNA yielded cDNA as the sequencing template. Produced via immunoSEQ multiplex PCR; TCRdb's table is partial and in-frame only. This sample yields roughly 100,000 clones, of which about 61% are seen a single time; around 15% belongs to the top ten. The sample in question was CD8+ T cells sorted from blood, obtained between weeks 55 and 70, from a patient treated with tofacitinib. These receptors were taken from a human donor with alopecia areata.

V is TRBV19 and J is TRBJ2-1; D remains unclear. The V gene's germline CDR1 is LNHDA and CDR2 SQIVND (reference sequence). The length of the CDR3 is 15 residues. The V end was cut by 4 bases, the J end by 7 bases, with 17 bases between. CDR3: CASSRSRVLLNEQFF. The CDR3, as DNA: TGTGCCAGTAGTAGGAGCCGGGTCCTTTTGAATGAGCAGTTCTTC.

J is TRBJ1-6 and V is TRBV13; weak D call: TRBD1 (6 bases). V was pared by 3 bases and J by 9 bases, with 9 bases between. Germline values: CDR1 PRHDT, CDR2 FYEKMQ (reference sequence). The CDR3 extends over 13 amino acids. CDR3 region: CASSLHRVSPLHF. The CDR3 DNA reads as TGTGCCAGCAGCTTGCACAGGGTTTCACCCCTCCACTTT. Based on the CDR3 plus reference TRBV13 and TRBJ1-6, the full variable domain is AAGVIQSPRHLIKEKRETATLKCYPIPRHDTVYWYQQGPGQDPQFLISFYEKMQSDKGSIPDRFSAQQFSDYHSELNMSSLELGDSALYFCASSLHRVSPLHFGNGTRLTVT.

The chain links TRBV7-8 to TRBJ1-5, with no clear D. This CDR3 comprises 14 residues. The V and J ends lost 2 bases and 1 base respectively, with 6 bases between them. From germline, CDR1 is SGHVS and CDR2 FQNEAQ. Here the CDR3 DNA reads TGTGCCAGCAGCTTAACGGGAAGCAATCAGCCCCAGCATTTT. Protein product: CASSLTGSNQPQHF.

This chain links TRBV30 with TRBJ2-7, with 7 bases fitting TRBD2. With V trimmed by 2 bases and J by 4 bases, 11 bases remained unmatched. The length of the CDR3 is 15 residues. Germline CDR1 is GTSNPN and CDR2 is SVGIG (reference sequence). CDR3 residues: CAWSHGRGGSYEQYF. In DNA form, the CDR3 reads TGTGCCTGGAGTCATGGGAGGGGAGGCTCGTACGAGCAGTACTTC.

The chain recombines TRBV14 with TRBJ2-7, with a possible D match to TRBD1 (6 bases). CDR3 size: 16 residues. The germline V and J ends were trimmed by 4 bases and 2 bases, with 18 bases remaining between them. The V gene's germline CDR1 is SGHDN and CDR2 FVKESK. The CDR3 protein is CASSPLQGFRAYEQYF. For the CDR3, the DNA is TGTGCCAGCAGCCCCCTCCAGGGGTTCCGCGCCTACGAGCAGTACTTC.

The chain is built from TRBV29-1 and TRBJ2-7; 7 bases match TRBD1. V shed 4 bases, J shed 2 bases, and the junction held 5 bases outside the gene matches. Germline V gene sequence: CDR1 SQVTM, CDR2 ANQGSEA. The CDR3 has 13 amino acids. DNA of the CDR3: TGCAGCGTTGCCCGGGACAGCACCTACGAGCAGTACTTC. This encodes CSVARDSTYEQYF.

The rearrangement links TRBV7-9 to TRBJ2-1; D remains unclear. The V gene's germline CDR1 is SEHNR and CDR2 FQNEAQ (reference sequence). The germline V and J ends were trimmed by 1 base and 8 bases, with 3 bases remaining between them. This CDR3 region has 11 residues. CDR3 amino acids: CASSLVDEQFF. CDR3 in DNA: TGTGCCAGCAGCTTAGTTGATGAGCAGTTCTTC.

V is TRBV29-1 and J is TRBJ2-2; TRBD1 aligns across 9 bases. Per germline, CDR1 SQVTM and CDR2 ANQGSEA. This CDR3 is built from 16 residues. V was clipped by 4 bases and J by 6 bases; unmatched bases: 12. The CDR3 reads CSVAGPGTGLAGELFF. CDR3 nucleotides: TGCAGCGTTGCCGGTCCCGGGACAGGGTTGGCCGGGGAGCTGTTTTTT.

This clone was detected only a few times. This chain uses TRBV7-9 with TRBJ1-4, with 9 bases that match TRBD1. This CDR3 region has 13 residues. The ends lost 8 bases at V and 5 bases at J; junction bases unmatched: 3. Germline loops: CDR1 SEHNR, CDR2 FQNEAQ (reference sequence). The CDR3 reads CASAGTGNEKLFF. The CDR3 nucleotides read TGTGCCAGCGCCGGGACAGGGAATGAAAAACTGTTTTTT.

The rearrangement links TRBV5-1 to TRBJ1-1, with 8 bases fitting TRBD1. Trimming took 1 base from V and 0 from J; bases not matched to a gene: 11. Germline V gene sequence: CDR1 SGHRS, CDR2 YFSETQ. This CDR3 is 18 amino acids long. The CDR3 coding sequence is TGCGCCAGCAGCTTGCCCGCAGGGGGCCGCGACATGAACACTGAAGCTTTCTTT. This translates into CASSLPAGGRDMNTEAFF. The full variable domain, its missing parts supplied by reference TRBV5-1 and TRBJ1-1, is KAGVTQTPRYLIKTRGQQVTLSCSPISGHRSVSWYQQTPGQGLQFLFEYFSETQRNKGNFPGRFSGRQFSNSRSEMNVSTLELGDSALYLCASSLPAGGRDMNTEAFFGQGTRLTVV.

The chain links TRBV25-1 to TRBJ1-2; the D is unclear. Trimming took off 8 bases at V and 7 bases at J, with 14 bases between the two ends. CDR1 is MGHDK and CDR2 is SYGVNS in the germline V gene. The CDR3 runs to 12 residues. The CDR3 nucleotides are TGTGCCAGCCAGACGATGATGGGTGGCTACACCTTC. Translated, it gives CASQTMMGGYTF.

V gene TRBV6-1 combines with J gene TRBJ1-2; the D gene is possibly TRBD1 (5 bases). Looked up from germline, CDR1 is MNHNS and CDR2 is SASEGT. The CDR3 covers 15 residues. The V end lost 4 bases, the J end lost 4 bases, and 16 bases lay between the germline ends. Here the CDR3 DNA reads TGTGCCAGCAGTGGACCGACGTGGGGGATCTATGGCTACACCTTC. Protein: CASSGPTWGIYGYTF.

V and J are TRBV7-2 and TRBJ2-7; no clear D gene. CDR1 and CDR2 from the germline V gene are SGHTA and FQGNSA. This CDR3 has 10 amino acids. With 7 bases removed from V and 2 bases from J, the gap between germline ends came to 3 bases. The CDR3 DNA reads TGTGCCAGCATCACCTACGAGCAGTACTTC. Its translation is CASITYEQYF.

The V call is TRBV7-2, the J call TRBJ2-3, with 7 bases matching TRBD2. Germline CDR1 and CDR2: SGHTA and FQGNSA. The CDR3 is 14 residues long. J was trimmed by 5 bases and V by 4 bases; bases with no gene match: 6. The CDR3 here is CASSSETSQDTQYF. In DNA form, the CDR3 reads TGTGCCAGCAGCTCTGAGACTAGCCAAGATACGCAGTATTTT.

This clone was observed a handful of times. The chain combines TRBV7-3 with TRBJ2-7, with D possibly being TRBD1 or TRBD2 (6 bases each). This CDR3 contains 14 residues. V gave up 1 base and J gave up 6 bases, with 13 bases separating them. The germline V gene has CDR1 SGHTA and CDR2 FQGTGA. CDR3 protein: CASSLIGGLSEQYF. The CDR3 bases are TGTGCCAGCAGCTTAATTGGGGGGCTGAGCGAGCAGTACTTC.

The chain is built from TRBV30 and TRBJ1-3; D not certain. The CDR3 is 14 residues long. CDR1 is GTSNPN, CDR2 SVGIG, per germline (reference sequence). V was trimmed by 3 bases and J by 0 bases, leaving 9 bases between them. Here the CDR3 reads CAWRIVGSGNTIYF. The DNA for the CDR3 is TGTGCCTGGAGAATTGTGGGCTCTGGAAACACCATATATTTT. Full variable domain (rest looked up from reference TRBV30 and TRBJ1-3): SQTIHQWPATLVQPVGSPLSLECTVEGTSNPNLYWYRQAAGRGLQLLFYSVGIGQISSEVPQNLSASRPQDRQFILSSKKLLLSDSGFYLCAWRIVGSGNTIYFGEGSWLTVV.

The chain couples TRBV4-2 to TRBJ1-2, with no clear D. The V and J ends lost 3 bases and 6 bases respectively, with 8 bases between them. This CDR3 has 12 amino acids. CDR1 and CDR2 from the germline V gene are LGHNA and YNFKEQ. The CDR3 nucleotides read TGTGCCAGCAGCCATAACGTGAATGGCTACACCTTC. It translates to CASSHNVNGYTF.

The V gene is TRBV7-9, the J gene TRBJ2-7; 12 positions match TRBD1. V gave up 5 bases and J gave up 5 bases; unmatched junction bases: 7. In germline, CDR1 is SEHNR, CDR2 FQNEAQ (reference sequence). This CDR3 region has 15 residues. CDR3 in DNA: TGTGCCAGCAGCCCAAAGGGGACAGGGGGCCACGAGCAGTACTTC. Encoded protein: CASSPKGTGGHEQYF.

The rearrangement uses TRBV27 and TRBJ1-1, with D maybe TRBD1 (6 bases). The CDR3 covers 13 residues. V lost 0 bases and J 6 bases, leaving 8 bases between the germline ends. The germline V gene has CDR1 MNHEY and CDR2 SMNVEV (reference sequence). The CDR3 spells CASSLSRTAEAFF. The DNA of the CDR3 is TGTGCCAGCAGTTTATCCCGGACAGCTGAAGCTTTCTTT.

The chain combines TRBV7-9 with TRBJ1-1, with D uncertain. This CDR3 is 13 amino acids long. Between the trimmed V and J ends, which lost 5 bases and 0 bases, there was a span of 7 bases. Looked up from germline, CDR1 is SEHNR and CDR2 is FQNEAQ (reference sequence). CDR3 region: CASSPHMNTEAFF. Here the CDR3 DNA reads TGTGCCAGCAGCCCCCACATGAACACTGAAGCTTTCTTT. Full variable domain (missing parts from reference TRBV7-9 and TRBJ1-1): DTGVSQNPRHKITKRGQNVTFRCDPISEHNRLYWYRQTLGQGPEFLTYFQNEAQLEKSRLLSDRFSAERPKGSFSTLEIQRTEQGDSAMYLCASSPHMNTEAFFGQGTRLTVV.

The chain has TRBV4-1 and TRBJ2-7; D is perhaps TRBD2 (6 bases). Trimming shortened V by 4 bases and J by 0 bases, and 13 bases separated the two germline ends. The CDR3 has 15 residues. CDR1 MGHRA and CDR2 YSYEKL come from the germline V gene. The CDR3, as DNA: TGCGCCAGCAGCCTCGGGGGAGCCAGCTCCTACGAGCAGTACTTC. The encoded protein is CASSLGGASSYEQYF.

The chain joins TRBV10-2 to TRBJ2-7, with D possibly TRBD1 on 6 matching bases. The CDR3 contains 13 residues. Germline-derived CDR1 and CDR2 are WSHSY and SAAADI. The ends were cut back, 4 bases at V and 3 bases at J, with 10 bases in the middle. Here the CDR3 DNA reads TGCGCCAGCAGTGGGGGGCAATTCTACGAGCAGTACTTC. Amino acids: CASSGGQFYEQYF.

The chain has TRBV19 and TRBJ1-5; 8 bases agree with TRBD1. The length of the CDR3 is 17 residues. Germline V CDR1 and CDR2: LNHDA, SQIVND (reference sequence). V trimming: 6 bases; J trimming: 0 bases; junction bases outside the gene matches: 10. The CDR3 region has the DNA TGTGCCAGTAGCGCGGGACAGGACACTTATAGCAATCAGCCCCAGCATTTT. It is translated as CASSAGQDTYSNQPQHF.

This clone has more than one count but fewer than ten. The chain is built from TRBV7-9 and TRBJ1-4; no definite D call. The CDR3 loop spans 15 amino acids. V was trimmed by 5 bases and J by 6 bases, leaving 16 bases between them. Germline CDR1 SEHNR, CDR2 FQNEAQ (reference sequence). The DNA for the CDR3 is TGTGCCAGCAGCCCCCAAGGACGGTCGGATGAAAAACTGTTTTTT. Amino acids: CASSPQGRSDEKLFF.

This clone occurred a few times. The rearrangement joins TRBV6-1 to TRBJ2-3; TRBD2 aligns across 8 bases. The ends lost 6 bases at V and 4 bases at J; junction bases unmatched: 6. Germline V gives CDR1 MNHNS, CDR2 SASEGT. The CDR3 consists of 14 residues. CDR3 DNA sequence: TGTGCCAGCAGCCCGGGGGGGCCTGCAGATACGCAGTATTTT. Translation: CASSPGGPADTQYF.